These 4 T cell receptor beta chains came from one sample sequenced in a study of spatial heterogeneity in lung cancer. This sample's time point: sample taken at primary tumor resection. No cells were sorted before sequencing. The whole RNA sequenced was extracted from tumor, nontumor lung or frozen PBMC. MiXCR, applied by TCRdb to the 5' RACE reads, yields one record per CDR3 protein. The repertoire holds nearly 50,000 distinct CDR3 sequences, with 7.5% to 8% as singletons. The sample was PBMCs, taken at surgery. The receptors stem from a female donor with early-stage non-small cell lung cancer.

This clonotype was seen ten or more times. The rearrangement links TRBV4-3 to TRBJ1-2; no reliable D call. V gave up 2 bases and J gave up 4 bases, with 17 bases separating them. The germline CDR1 and CDR2 sequences are LGHNA and YSLEER. The CDR3 extends over 16 amino acids. The CDR3 protein is CASSQLDPKRGYGYTF. CDR3 nucleotide sequence: TGCGCCAGCAGCCAACTCGACCCGAAACGCGGCTATGGCTACACCTTC.

The table lists this clonotype with many counts. The chain recombines TRBV7-9 with TRBJ1-1; D is unresolved. The germline V gene encodes CDR1 SEHNR and CDR2 FQNEAQ (reference sequence). Between the trimmed V and J ends, which lost 7 bases and 0 bases, there was a span of 12 bases. The CDR3 contains 14 residues. The CDR3 is CASNLANMNTEAFF. The CDR3 coding sequence is TGTGCCAGCAATCTGGCGAATATGAACACTGAAGCTTTCTTT.

In its sample, this clonotype was seen a few times. The V call is TRBV7-8, the J call TRBJ1-1, with D possibly matching TRBD1 (6 bases). This CDR3 comprises 15 residues. V was trimmed by 5 bases and J by 3 bases, leaving 16 bases between them. Germline-derived CDR1 and CDR2 are SGHVS and FQNEAQ. CDR3 residues: CASSPGQNYYTEAFF. The CDR3 bases are TGTGCCAGCAGCCCTGGACAGAACTATTACACTGAAGCTTTCTTT.

This clonotype appeared a few times. The V call is TRBV5-1, the J call TRBJ2-3; D perhaps matches TRBD1 (5 bases). With 0 bases removed from V and 0 bases from J, the gap between germline ends came to 14 bases. The CDR3 totals 17 residues. Germline CDR1 is SGHRS and CDR2 is YFSETQ. CDR3 sequence (DNA): TGCGCCAGCAGCTTGGTGCCGAGACAGAGGAGCACAGATACGCAGTATTTT. It specifies CASSLVPRQRSTDTQYF.